These T cell receptor beta chains were read from a single sample in a study of blood T cell repertoires in COVID-19. Generated by immunoSEQ multiplex PCR, the TCRdb table keeps only in-frame clones and is missing some. The sample yields 200,000 to 300,000 clones, about 85% seen once. The sequenced sample consisted of peripheral blood. The receptors were gathered from a man between 60 and 70 years old with acute or convalescent COVID-19. Both conserved end residues are part of each CDR3. A D gene is named only where the DNA matches it firmly. Rows give clone size only sometimes, using once, few, many, or a class for an expanded clone.

d_gene	abundance	j_gene	v_gene	CDR3nt	CDR3aa
TRBD2	.	TRBJ2-7	TRBV25-1	TGTGCCAGCAGTTACTCCCTAGCGGCCGCCTACGAGCAGTACTTC	CASSYSLAAAYEQYF
TRBD2	.	TRBJ2-1	TRBV18	TGTGCCAGCTCACCCCCTAGCGGGAGTAAGAGGGCTGGTGAGCAGTTCTTC	CASSPPSGSKRAGEQFF
.	.	TRBJ2-5	TRBV9	TGTGCCAGCAGCGTAGGGGCGGGTGGGTACCAAGAGACCCAGTACTTC	CASSVGAGGYQETQYF
.	.	TRBJ1-6	TRBV27	TGTGCCAGCAGTTTATCGTGGCAGTCTTATAATTCACCCCTCCACTTT	CASSLSWQSYNSPLHF
TRBD2	.	TRBJ2-7	TRBV19	TGTGCCAGTAGTACCCCGACTAGCGGGAGCTCCTACGAGCAGTACTTC	CASSTPTSGSSYEQYF
TRBD2	few	TRBJ2-3	TRBV7-3	TGTGCCAGCAGCTTAGGTAGCGGGGGGTCCCCTACGCAGTATTTT	CASSLGSGGSPTQYF
.	.	TRBJ1-6	TRBV9	TGTGCCAGCAGCTCCCCCGACGGGGTGAATGCCTATAATTCACCCCTCCACTTT	CASSSPDGVNAYNSPLHF
TRBD2	.	TRBJ2-1	TRBV5-4	TGTGCCAGCACCGGGACTAGGGACAATGAGCAGTTCTTC	CASTGTRDNEQFF
.	few	TRBJ2-7	TRBV5-4	TGTGCCAGCAGCTTGGACGGAGGCTACGAGCAGTACTTC	CASSLDGGYEQYF
.	once	TRBJ1-1	TRBV28	TGTGCCAGCAGTTACTTCCAGGGTTACACTGAAGCTTTCTTT	CASSYFQGYTEAFF
.	.	TRBJ2-1	TRBV5-6	TGTGCCAGCAGCGCGATGACTGTAGGGCCCGGGGGATACAATGAGCAGTTCTTC	CASSAMTVGPGGYNEQFF
.	.	TRBJ2-3	TRBV7-9	TGTGCCAGCAGCCCACCCATAGGGGCCGAGGAAAGCACAGATACGCAGTATTTT	CASSPPIGAEESTDTQYF
.	once	TRBJ2-1	TRBV21-1	TGTGCCAGCAGCGAACAGGGGTGGAATGAGCAGTTCTTC	CASSEQGWNEQFF
.	.	TRBJ1-2	TRBV5-1	TGCGCCAGCAGCTTGGACAGCCAAGCCCGCTACACCTTC	CASSLDSQARYTF
.	once	TRBJ2-2	TRBV19	TGTGCCAGTAGCCCAGGAGGGGCCACCGGGGAGCTGTTTTTT	CASSPGGATGELFF
TRBD1	.	TRBJ2-7	TRBV28	TGTGCCAGCAGCCTGACAGGGAACTACGAGCAGTACTTC	CASSLTGNYEQYF
.	.	TRBJ1-2	TRBV27	TGTGCCAGCAGTTTATCAGGACAGTTTGTTGCCTTC	CASSLSGQFVAF
TRBD1	.	TRBJ2-1	TRBV9	TGTGCCAGCAGCGTAGGACAGGGAAGCTACAATGAGCAGTTCTTC	CASSVGQGSYNEQFF
.	.	TRBJ1-4	TRBV7-9	TGTGCCAGCAGCCCCCTTGGGGAGAATGAAAAACTGTTTTTT	CASSPLGENEKLFF
TRBD2	few	TRBJ2-1	TRBV2	TGTGCCAGCAGTGAAAGGGGGACTAGCTCCTACAATGAGCAGTTCTTC	CASSERGTSSYNEQFF
.	.	TRBJ2-7	TRBV28	TGTGCCAGCAGTTTGTCAGGCGAGCAGTACTTC	CASSLSGEQYF
TRBD2	few	TRBJ2-7	TRBV6-5	TGTGCCAGCAGTTACTCGACTAGCGTTAAAGCCGAGCAGTACTTC	CASSYSTSVKAEQYF
TRBD1	.	TRBJ2-7	TRBV18	TGTGCCAGCTCACCAAGGGGGGACAGGGTCAGCGAGCAGTACTTC	CASSPRGDRVSEQYF
TRBD1	.	TRBJ2-6	TRBV5-4	TGTGCCAGCAGCCCAAGACAGGGTTCCCCTGGGGCCAACGTCCTGACTTTC	CASSPRQGSPGANVLTF
TRBD2	once	TRBJ2-1	TRBV7-8	TGTGCCAGCAGCTTACAGCGGGGCACATACAATGAGCAGTTCTTC	CASSLQRGTYNEQFF
.	.	TRBJ2-3	TRBV27	TGTGCCAGCAGTAGACAGCGGGCAGATACGCAGTATTTT	CASSRQRADTQYF
.	.	TRBJ2-5	TRBV10-2	TGCGCCAGCAGGACTGGGTCACAAGAGACCCAGTACTTC	CASRTGSQETQYF
.	few	TRBJ1-3	TRBV15	TGTGCCACCAGCCCAGACTCTGGAAACACCATATATTTT	CATSPDSGNTIYF
.	.	TRBJ2-1	TRBV27	TGTGCCAGCAGTGTTGACGGGTGGGTAGCCGATGAGCAGTTCTTC	CASSVDGWVADEQFF
TRBD1	.	TRBJ2-1	TRBV7-8	TGTGCCAGCAGCCCGGGACAGGGGCACAATGAGCAGTTCTTC	CASSPGQGHNEQFF
TRBD1	.	TRBJ2-7	TRBV11-2	TGTGCCAGCAGCTTGAACCGGGACAGCTCCTACGAGCAGTACTTC	CASSLNRDSSYEQYF
.	.	TRBJ1-2	TRBV6-1	TGTGCCAGCAGTGACCAGTTTAACTATGGCTACACCTTC	CASSDQFNYGYTF
TRBD1	.	TRBJ1-2	TRBV27	TGTGCCAGCAGTGACGGGACAGGGTGGACCTATGGCTACACCTTC	CASSDGTGWTYGYTF
TRBD2	.	TRBJ2-5	TRBV5-6	TGTGCCAGCAGCAAAAGCGGGGGGCCGCACCAAGAGACCCAGTACTTC	CASSKSGGPHQETQYF
TRBD2	few	TRBJ2-3	TRBV6-4	TGTGCCAGCAGTGACTCCTTTTCGGGAGGACCCACAGATACGCAGTATTTT	CASSDSFSGGPTDTQYF
TRBD2	.	TRBJ2-7	TRBV28	TGTGCCAGCAGAGCAGCGGGGTATCCCTACGAGCAGTACTTC	CASRAAGYPYEQYF
TRBD1	.	TRBJ1-2	TRBV5-1	TGCGCCAGCAGCCTAAGACAGGGGCCAACCTATGGCTACACCTTC	CASSLRQGPTYGYTF
.	.	TRBJ1-2	TRBV21-1	TGTGCCACCGGGACAGGGATGTATGGCTACACCTTC	CATGTGMYGYTF
TRBD2	.	TRBJ2-5	TRBV30	TGTGCCTGTAATACCCCGGGACTAGCAGAGACCCAGTACTTC	CACNTPGLAETQYF
.	.	TRBJ2-2	TRBV19	TGTGCCAGTAGTATAGGTATTGGCCGTCGGGAGCTGTTTTTT	CASSIGIGRRELFF
TRBD1	.	TRBJ2-7	TRBV9	TGTGCCAGCAGCCCTGCCGGTTGGACAGGGAACTACGAGCAGTACTTC	CASSPAGWTGNYEQYF
.	.	TRBJ1-2	TRBV14	TGTGCCAGCAGCCTCTCCGGGACTCCTACAGGCGGCTACACCTTC	CASSLSGTPTGGYTF
.	.	TRBJ1-5	TRBV6-2/TRBV6-3	TGTGCCAGCAGCCCTATGGGCTCGATAGGCAATCAGCCCCAGCATTTT	CASSPMGSIGNQPQHF
TRBD1	few	TRBJ1-2	TRBV30	TGTGCCTGGAGCAGCGGGACAGGGGGCTACACCTTC	CAWSSGTGGYTF
TRBD1	.	TRBJ1-3	TRBV18	TGTGCCAGCTCACCACAGGGGGCTGGCGGAAACACCATATATTTT	CASSPQGAGGNTIYF
.	.	TRBJ1-2	TRBV5-1	TGCGCCAGCAGCTTTCGGACAGAGAACTATGGCTACACCTTC	CASSFRTENYGYTF
TRBD1	once	TRBJ1-2	TRBV5-1	TGCGCCAGCCAAGGGACAGGGGCATCCACCTACACCTTC	CASQGTGASTYTF
TRBD2	.	TRBJ2-2	TRBV9	TGTGCCAGCAGCGTGGCGGGAGGGGCTGACACCGGGGAGCTGTTTTTT	CASSVAGGADTGELFF
.	.	TRBJ2-7	TRBV10-2	TGCGCCAGCTCTGGTAGCTGGGAGATGCAGTACTTC	CASSGSWEMQYF
TRBD1	.	TRBJ1-5	TRBV19	TGTGCCAGTAGTATTCAGGGGGCATATAGCAATCAGCCCCAGCATTTT	CASSIQGAYSNQPQHF
.	.	TRBJ1-1	TRBV2	TGTGCCAGCAGTGAGGTGTCAGCGCGTGAAGCTTTCTTT	CASSEVSAREAFF
TRBD1	once	TRBJ1-2	TRBV4-1	TGCGCCAGCAGCCAAGAAGGACAGGGGTATGGCTACACCTTC	CASSQEGQGYGYTF
TRBD1	.	TRBJ2-2	TRBV4-2	TGTGCCAGCAGCCAAGATCCCCGGACAGGGGGCAGGGCCGGGGAGCTGTTTTTT	CASSQDPRTGGRAGELFF
.	.	TRBJ1-3	TRBV3-1/TRBV3-2	TGTGCCAGCAGCCAACCCATAGGGGTCTCTGGAAACACCATATATTTT	CASSQPIGVSGNTIYF
TRBD1	.	TRBJ2-3	TRBV7-6	TGTGCCAGCAGCCCACAGGGGCCCCCAGATACGCAGTATTTT	CASSPQGPPDTQYF
.	.	TRBJ2-1	TRBV24-1	TGTGCCACCAGTGGAGGGTACAATGAGCAGTTCTTC	CATSGGYNEQFF
TRBD1	.	TRBJ2-7	TRBV29-1	TGCAGCGTTGAAAGGACAGGGGGCGGCTACGAGCAGTACTTC	CSVERTGGGYEQYF